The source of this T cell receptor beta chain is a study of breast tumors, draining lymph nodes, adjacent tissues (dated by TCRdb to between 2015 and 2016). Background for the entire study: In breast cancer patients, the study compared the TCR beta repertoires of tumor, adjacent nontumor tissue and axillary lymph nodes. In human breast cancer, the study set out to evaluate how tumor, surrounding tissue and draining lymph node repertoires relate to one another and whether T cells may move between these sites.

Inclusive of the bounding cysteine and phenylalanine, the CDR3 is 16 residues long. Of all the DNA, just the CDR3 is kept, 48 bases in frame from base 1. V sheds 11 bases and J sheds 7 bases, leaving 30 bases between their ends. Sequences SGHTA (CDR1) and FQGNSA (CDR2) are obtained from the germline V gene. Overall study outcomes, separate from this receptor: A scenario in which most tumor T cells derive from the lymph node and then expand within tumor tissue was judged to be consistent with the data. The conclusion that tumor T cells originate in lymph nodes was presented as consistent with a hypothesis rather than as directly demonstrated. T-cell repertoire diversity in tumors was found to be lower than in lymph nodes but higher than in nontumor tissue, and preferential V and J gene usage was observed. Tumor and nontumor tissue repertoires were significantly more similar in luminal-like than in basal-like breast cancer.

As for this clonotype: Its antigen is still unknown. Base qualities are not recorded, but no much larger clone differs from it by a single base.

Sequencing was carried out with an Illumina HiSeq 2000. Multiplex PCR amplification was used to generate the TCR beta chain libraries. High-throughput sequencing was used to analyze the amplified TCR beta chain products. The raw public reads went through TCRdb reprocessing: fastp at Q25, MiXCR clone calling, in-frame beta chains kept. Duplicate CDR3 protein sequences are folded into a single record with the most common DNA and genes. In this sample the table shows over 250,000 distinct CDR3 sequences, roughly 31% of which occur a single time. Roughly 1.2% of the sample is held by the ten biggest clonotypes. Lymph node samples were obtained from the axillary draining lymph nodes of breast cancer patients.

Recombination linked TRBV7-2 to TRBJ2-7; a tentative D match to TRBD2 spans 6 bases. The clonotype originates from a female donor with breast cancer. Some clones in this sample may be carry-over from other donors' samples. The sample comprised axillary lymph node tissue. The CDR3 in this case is CAGSGSSGRGVGEQYF. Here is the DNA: TGTGCCGGCTCAGGATCCTCGGGACGCGGGGTGGGGGAGCAGTACTTC.